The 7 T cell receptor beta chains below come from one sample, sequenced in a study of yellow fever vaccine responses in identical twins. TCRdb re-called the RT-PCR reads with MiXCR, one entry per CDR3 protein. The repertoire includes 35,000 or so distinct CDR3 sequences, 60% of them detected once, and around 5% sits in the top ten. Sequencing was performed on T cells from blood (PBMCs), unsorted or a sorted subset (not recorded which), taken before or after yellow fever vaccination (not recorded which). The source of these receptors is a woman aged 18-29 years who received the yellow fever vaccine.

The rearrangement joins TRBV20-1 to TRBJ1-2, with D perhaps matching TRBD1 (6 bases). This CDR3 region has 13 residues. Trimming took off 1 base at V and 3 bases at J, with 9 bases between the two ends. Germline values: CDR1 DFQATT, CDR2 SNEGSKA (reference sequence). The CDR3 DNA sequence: TGCAGTGCTAGAGTGGGGGCTGACTATGGCTACACCTTC. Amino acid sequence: CSARVGADYGYTF.

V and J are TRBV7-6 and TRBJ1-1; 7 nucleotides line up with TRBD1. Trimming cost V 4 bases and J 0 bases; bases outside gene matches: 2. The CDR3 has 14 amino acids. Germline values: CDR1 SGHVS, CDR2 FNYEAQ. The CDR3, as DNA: TGTGCCAGCAGCTCCAGGGGGATGAACACTGAAGCTTTCTTT. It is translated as CASSSRGMNTEAFF. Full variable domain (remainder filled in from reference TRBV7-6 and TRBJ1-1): GAGVSQSPRYKVTKRGQDVALRCDPISGHVSLYWYRQALGQGPEFLTYFNYEAQQDKSGLPNDRFSAERPEGSISTLTIQRTEQRDSAMYRCASSSRGMNTEAFFGQGTRLTVV.

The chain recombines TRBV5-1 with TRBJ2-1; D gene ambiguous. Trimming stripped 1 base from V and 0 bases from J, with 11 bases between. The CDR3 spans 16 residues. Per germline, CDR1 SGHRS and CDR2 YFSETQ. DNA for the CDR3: TGCGCCAGCAGCTTGATTTCCTCCAGCTCCTACAATGAGCAGTTCTTC. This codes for CASSLISSSSYNEQFF.

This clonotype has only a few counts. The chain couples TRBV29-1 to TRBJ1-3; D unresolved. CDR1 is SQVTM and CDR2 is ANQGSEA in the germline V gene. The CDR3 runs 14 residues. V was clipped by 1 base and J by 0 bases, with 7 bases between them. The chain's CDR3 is CSVEGAYSGNTIYF. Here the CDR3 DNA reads TGCAGCGTTGAAGGGGCGTACTCTGGAAACACCATATATTTT.

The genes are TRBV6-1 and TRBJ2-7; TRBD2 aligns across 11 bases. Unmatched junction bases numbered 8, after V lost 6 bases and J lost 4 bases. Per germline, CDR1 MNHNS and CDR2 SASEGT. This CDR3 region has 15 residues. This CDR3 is CASRPPGLAGYEQYF. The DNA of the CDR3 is TGTGCCAGCAGACCGCCCGGACTAGCGGGTTACGAGCAGTACTTC.

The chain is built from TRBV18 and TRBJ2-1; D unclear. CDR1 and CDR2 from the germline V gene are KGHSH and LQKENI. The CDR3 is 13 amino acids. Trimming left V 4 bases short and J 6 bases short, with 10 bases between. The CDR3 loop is CASSLSNSNEQFF. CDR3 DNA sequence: TGTGCCAGCTCACTCTCGAACAGCAATGAGCAGTTCTTC.

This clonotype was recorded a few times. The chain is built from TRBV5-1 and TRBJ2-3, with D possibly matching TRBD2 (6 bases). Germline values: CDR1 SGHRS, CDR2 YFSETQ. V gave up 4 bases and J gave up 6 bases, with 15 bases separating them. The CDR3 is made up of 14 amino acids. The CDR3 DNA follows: TGCGCCAGCAGCCGTAGTCGGGAGATGGATACGCAGTATTTT. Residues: CASSRSREMDTQYF.